This T cell receptor (beta chain) was found in a study of shared clonotypes between healthy human individuals. V lost 8 bases and J lost 2; bases outside the gene matches: 7. Germline values: CDR1 KGHSH, CDR2 LQKENI. The CDR3 totals 14 residues. The table came from immunoSEQ multiplex PCR; TCRdb's copy has only in-frame clones and leaves some out. The sample holds 2.5 million or so clones; around 94% are singletons and the top ten take 0.13% to 0.15%. The V and J genes are TRBV18 and TRBJ2-7; 9 bases agree with TRBD1. Specimen: naive CD4+ T cells sorted from blood. Subset given: CD45RA+ positively selected. The receptor was isolated from a young man in good health. CDR3 bases: TGTGCCAGCCAGCTGACAGGGGGGGCCTACGAGCAGTACTTC. The encoded protein is CASQLTGGAYEQYF.